This TCR beta chain emerged from a study of cytomegalovirus exposure and HLA in healthy donors. Overall study results and limits: It was found in a later analysis that first-cohort TCR clusters tended to co-occur in the 100 to 150 validation repertoires.

Comment on this clone: The target antigen is unknown.

Germline CDR1 reads SGHNT; CDR2 reads YYREEE (reference sequence). The length of the CDR3 is 15 residues. The ends lost 3 bases at V and 5 bases at J; junction bases unmatched: 6. The repertoire was sequenced with immunoSEQ multiplex PCR; TCRdb's copy has only in-frame clones and lacks some. The sample yields 150,000 to 200,000 clones, around four fifths seen once. This clonotype originated in a man aged 25-40 years in good health and CMV-seropositive. V is TRBV5-4 and J is TRBJ2-5, with 11 positions matching TRBD2. The sequencing sample was made of PBMCs. This CDR3 is CASSSHSGGAETQYF. CDR3 bases: TGTGCCAGCAGCTCTCATAGCGGGGGGGCGGAGACCCAGTACTTC.